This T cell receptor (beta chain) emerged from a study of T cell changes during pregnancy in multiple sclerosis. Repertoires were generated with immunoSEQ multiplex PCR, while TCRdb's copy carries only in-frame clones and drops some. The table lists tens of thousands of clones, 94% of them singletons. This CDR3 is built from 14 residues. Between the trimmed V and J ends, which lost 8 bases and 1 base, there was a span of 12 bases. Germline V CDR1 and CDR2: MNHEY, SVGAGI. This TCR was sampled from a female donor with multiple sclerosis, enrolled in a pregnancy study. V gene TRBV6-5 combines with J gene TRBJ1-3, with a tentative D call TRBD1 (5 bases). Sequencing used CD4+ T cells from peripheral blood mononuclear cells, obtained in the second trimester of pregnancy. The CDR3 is CASSDSLSGNTIYF. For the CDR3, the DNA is TGTGCCAGCTCTGACAGTTTATCTGGAAACACCATATATTTT.